This T cell receptor beta chain was retrieved from a study of T-cell memory formation after mild COVID-19. About the study: Largely donor-specific TCR clusters were found. Study observations and caveats: Within pre-infection memory, some responding clones were found, suggesting cross-reactive memory joined. Clones contracting across day 15 to 85 had a balanced CD4/CD8 profile; later expanding clones leaned CD4+.

From germline, CDR1 is SEHNR and CDR2 FQNEAQ (reference sequence). This CDR3 spans 15 amino acids. Trimming shortened V by 4 bases and J by 2 bases, and 12 bases separated the two germline ends. This clonotype has ten or more counts. What it binds is not known. 5'RACE, which relied on constant-segment primers, yielded TCR alpha and TCR beta cDNA libraries carrying sample barcodes and UMIs. TCRdb processed the 5' RACE reads anew with MiXCR; each CDR3 protein has one entry. The table has around 340,000 distinct CDR3 sequences, around 15% seen once. The sequenced sample consisted of PBMCs or a T cell subset sorted from them (not recorded which). The source is a man between 18 and 29 years old who had mild COVID-19 (a few samples of this study predate the infection). Cell type and time point are not known. The chain carries TRBV7-9 and TRBJ2-1, with D possibly matching TRBD2 (6 bases). Written as DNA, the CDR3 is TGTGCCAGCAGCTCTCGGGGGTCTACCTACAATGAGCAGTTCTTC. Protein sequence: CASSSRGSTYNEQFF.